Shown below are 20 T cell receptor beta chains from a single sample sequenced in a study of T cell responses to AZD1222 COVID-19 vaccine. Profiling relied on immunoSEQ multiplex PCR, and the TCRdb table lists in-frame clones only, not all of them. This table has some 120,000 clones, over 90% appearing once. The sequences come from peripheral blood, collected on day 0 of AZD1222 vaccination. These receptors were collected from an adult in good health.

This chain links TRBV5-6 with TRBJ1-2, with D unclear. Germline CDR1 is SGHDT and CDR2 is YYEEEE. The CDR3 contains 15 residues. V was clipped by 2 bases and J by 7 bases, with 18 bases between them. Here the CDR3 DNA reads TGTGCCAGCAGCTTCTGGTCCCTCGAGATGGGTGGCTACACCTTC. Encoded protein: CASSFWSLEMGGYTF.

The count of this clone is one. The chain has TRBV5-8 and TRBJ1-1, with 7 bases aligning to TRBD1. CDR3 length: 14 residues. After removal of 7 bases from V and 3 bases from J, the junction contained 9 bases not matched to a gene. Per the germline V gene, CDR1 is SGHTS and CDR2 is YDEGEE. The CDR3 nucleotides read TGTGCCAGCTTGATGCGGCAGGGGGACACTGAAGCTTTCTTT. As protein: CASLMRQGDTEAFF.

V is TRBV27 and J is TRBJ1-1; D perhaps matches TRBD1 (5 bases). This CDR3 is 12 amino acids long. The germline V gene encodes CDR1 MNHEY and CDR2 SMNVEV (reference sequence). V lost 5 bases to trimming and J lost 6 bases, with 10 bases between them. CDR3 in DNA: TGTGCCAGCAGTCAGGGATACGCTGAAGCTTTCTTT. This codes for CASSQGYAEAFF.

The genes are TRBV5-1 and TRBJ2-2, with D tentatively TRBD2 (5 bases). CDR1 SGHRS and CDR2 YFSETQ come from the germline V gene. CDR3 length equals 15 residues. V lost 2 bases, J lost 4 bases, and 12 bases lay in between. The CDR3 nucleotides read TGCGCCAGCAGCTTACTAGAGGGTGGCACCGGGGAGCTGTTTTTT. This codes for CASSLLEGGTGELFF.

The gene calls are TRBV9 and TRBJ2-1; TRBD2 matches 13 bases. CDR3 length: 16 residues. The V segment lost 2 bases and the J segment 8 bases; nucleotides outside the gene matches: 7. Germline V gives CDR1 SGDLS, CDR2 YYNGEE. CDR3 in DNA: TGTGCCAGCAGCGTGACCACTAGCGGGGGGGCCTATGAGCAGTTCTTC. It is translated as CASSVTTSGGAYEQFF. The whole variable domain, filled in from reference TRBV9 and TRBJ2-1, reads DSGVTQTPKHLITATGQRVTLRCSPRSGDLSVYWYQQSLDQGLQFLIQYYNGEERAKGNILERFSAQQFPDLHSELNLSSLELGDSALYFCASSVTTSGGAYEQFFGPGTRLTVL.

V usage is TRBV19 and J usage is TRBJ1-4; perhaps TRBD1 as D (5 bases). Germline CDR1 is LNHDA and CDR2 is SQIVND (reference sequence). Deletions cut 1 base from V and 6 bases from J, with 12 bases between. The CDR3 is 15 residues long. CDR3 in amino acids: CASSIAGGADEKLFF. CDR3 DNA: TGTGCCAGTAGTATAGCGGGGGGAGCGGATGAAAAACTGTTTTTT.

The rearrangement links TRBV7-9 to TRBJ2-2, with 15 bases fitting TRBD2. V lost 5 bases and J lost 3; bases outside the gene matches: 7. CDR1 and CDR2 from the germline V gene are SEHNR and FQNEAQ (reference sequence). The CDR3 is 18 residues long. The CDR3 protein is CASSLRTSGGADTGELFF. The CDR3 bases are TGTGCCAGCAGCCTACGGACTAGCGGGGGGGCCGACACCGGGGAGCTGTTTTTT.

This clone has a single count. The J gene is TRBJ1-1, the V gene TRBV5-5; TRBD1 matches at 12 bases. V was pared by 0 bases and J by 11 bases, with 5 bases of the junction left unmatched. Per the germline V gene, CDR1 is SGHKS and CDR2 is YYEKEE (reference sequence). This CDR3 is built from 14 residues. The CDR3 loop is CASSLGGTGGMAFF. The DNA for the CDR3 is TGTGCCAGCAGCTTGGGAGGGACAGGGGGCATGGCTTTCTTT.

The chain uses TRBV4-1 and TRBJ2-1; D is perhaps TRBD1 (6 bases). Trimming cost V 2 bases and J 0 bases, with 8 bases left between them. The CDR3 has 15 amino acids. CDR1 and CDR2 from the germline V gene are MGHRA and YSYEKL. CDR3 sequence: CASSQLGGSYNEQFF. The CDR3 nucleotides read TGCGCCAGCAGCCAATTAGGGGGCTCCTACAATGAGCAGTTCTTC.

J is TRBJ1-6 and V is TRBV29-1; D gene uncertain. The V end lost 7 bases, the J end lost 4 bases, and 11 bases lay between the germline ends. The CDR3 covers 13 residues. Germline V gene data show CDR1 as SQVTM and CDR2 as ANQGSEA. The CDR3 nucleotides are TGCAGCGGGTCTTACGGGTATAATTCACCCCTCCACTTT. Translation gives CSGSYGYNSPLHF.

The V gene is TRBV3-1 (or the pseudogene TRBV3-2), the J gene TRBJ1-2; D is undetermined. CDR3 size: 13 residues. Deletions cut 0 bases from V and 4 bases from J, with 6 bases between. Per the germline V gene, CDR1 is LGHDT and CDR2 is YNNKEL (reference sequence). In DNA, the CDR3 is TGTGCCAGCAGCCAAGATAGCGGCTATGGCTACACCTTC. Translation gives CASSQDSGYGYTF.

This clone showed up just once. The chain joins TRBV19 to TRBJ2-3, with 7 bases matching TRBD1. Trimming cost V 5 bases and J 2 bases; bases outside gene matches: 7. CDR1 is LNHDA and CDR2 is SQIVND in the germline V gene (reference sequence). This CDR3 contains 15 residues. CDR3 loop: CASSLTGATTDTQYF. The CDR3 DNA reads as TGTGCCAGTAGTTTAACAGGGGCGACCACAGATACGCAGTATTTT.

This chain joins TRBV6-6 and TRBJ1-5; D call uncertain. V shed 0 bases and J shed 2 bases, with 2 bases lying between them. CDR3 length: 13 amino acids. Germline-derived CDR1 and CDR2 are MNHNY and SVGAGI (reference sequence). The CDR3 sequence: CASSYSRNQPQHF. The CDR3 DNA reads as TGTGCCAGCAGTTACTCGCGCAATCAGCCCCAGCATTTT.

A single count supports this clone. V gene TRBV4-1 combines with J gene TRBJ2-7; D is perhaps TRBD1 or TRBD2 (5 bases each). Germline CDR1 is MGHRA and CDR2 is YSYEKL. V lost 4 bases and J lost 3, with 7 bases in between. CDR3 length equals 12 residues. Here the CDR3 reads CASSRDLYEQYF. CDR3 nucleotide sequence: TGCGCCAGCAGCCGGGACCTCTACGAGCAGTACTTC.

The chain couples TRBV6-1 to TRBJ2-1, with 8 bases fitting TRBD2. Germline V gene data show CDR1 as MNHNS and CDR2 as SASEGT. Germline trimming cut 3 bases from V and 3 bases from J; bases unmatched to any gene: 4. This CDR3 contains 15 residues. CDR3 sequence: CASSERGAGYNEQFF. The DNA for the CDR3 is TGTGCCAGCAGTGAGCGGGGGGCAGGCTACAATGAGCAGTTCTTC.

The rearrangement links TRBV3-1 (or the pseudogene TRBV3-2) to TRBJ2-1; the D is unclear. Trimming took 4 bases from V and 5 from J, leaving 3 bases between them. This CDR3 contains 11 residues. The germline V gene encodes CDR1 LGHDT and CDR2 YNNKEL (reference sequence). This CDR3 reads CASSLNNEQFF. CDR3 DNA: TGTGCCAGCAGCCTAAACAATGAGCAGTTCTTC.

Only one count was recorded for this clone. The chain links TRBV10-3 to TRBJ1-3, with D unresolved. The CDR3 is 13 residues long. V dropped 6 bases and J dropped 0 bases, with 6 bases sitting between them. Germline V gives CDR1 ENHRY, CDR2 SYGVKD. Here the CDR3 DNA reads TGTGCCATCAGGGACTTCTCTGGAAACACCATATATTTT. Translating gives CAIRDFSGNTIYF.

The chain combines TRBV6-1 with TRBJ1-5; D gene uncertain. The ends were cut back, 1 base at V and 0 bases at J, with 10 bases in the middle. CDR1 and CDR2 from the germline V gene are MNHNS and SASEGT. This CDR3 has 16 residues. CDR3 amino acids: CASSEVWSYSNQPQHF. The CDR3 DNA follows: TGTGCCAGCAGTGAAGTTTGGAGTTATAGCAATCAGCCCCAGCATTTT.

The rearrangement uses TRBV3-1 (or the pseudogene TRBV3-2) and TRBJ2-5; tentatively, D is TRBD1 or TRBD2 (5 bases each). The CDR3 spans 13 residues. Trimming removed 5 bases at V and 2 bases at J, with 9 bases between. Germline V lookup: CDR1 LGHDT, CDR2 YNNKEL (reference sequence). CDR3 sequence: CASSTGAQETQYF. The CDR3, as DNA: TGTGCCAGCAGCACCGGGGCGCAAGAGACCCAGTACTTC.

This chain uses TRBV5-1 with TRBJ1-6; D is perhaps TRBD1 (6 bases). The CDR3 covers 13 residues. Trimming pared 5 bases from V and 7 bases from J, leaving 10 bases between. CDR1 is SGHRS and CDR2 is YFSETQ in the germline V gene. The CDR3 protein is CASSRTENSPLHF. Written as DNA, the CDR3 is TGCGCCAGCAGTAGGACAGAGAATTCACCCCTCCACTTT.